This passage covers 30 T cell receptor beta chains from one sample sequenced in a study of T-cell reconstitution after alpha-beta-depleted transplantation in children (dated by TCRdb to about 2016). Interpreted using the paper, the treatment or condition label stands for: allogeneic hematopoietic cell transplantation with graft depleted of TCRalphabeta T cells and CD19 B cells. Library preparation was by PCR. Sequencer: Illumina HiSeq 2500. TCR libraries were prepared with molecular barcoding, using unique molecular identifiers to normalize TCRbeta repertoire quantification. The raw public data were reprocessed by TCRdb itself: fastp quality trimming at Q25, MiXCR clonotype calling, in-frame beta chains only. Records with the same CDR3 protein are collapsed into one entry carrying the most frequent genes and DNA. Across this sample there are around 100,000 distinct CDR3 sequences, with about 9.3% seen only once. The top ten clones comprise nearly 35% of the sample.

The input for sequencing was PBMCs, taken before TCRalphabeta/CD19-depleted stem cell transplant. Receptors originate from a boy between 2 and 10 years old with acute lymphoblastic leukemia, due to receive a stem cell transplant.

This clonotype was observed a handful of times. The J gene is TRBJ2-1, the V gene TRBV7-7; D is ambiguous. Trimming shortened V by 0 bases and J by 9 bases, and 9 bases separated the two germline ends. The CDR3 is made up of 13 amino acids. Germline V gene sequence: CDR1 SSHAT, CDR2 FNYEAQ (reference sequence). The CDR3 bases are TGTGCCAGCAGCTTAGCGCCGCCGAGTGAGCAGTTCTTC. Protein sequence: CASSLAPPSEQFF. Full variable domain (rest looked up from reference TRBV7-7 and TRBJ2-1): GAGVSQSPRYKVTKRGQDVTLRCDPISSHATLYWYQQALGQGPEFLTYFNYEAQPDKSGLPSDRFSAERPEGSISTLTIQRTEQRDSAMYRCASSLAPPSEQFFGPGTRLTVL.

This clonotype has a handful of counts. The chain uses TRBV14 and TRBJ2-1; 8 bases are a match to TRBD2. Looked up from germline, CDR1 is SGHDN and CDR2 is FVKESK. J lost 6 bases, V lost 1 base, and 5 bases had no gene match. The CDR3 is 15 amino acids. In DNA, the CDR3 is TGTGCCAGCAGCCAAGCGGGAGGGCCTAGCAATGAGCAGTTCTTC. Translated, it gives CASSQAGGPSNEQFF.

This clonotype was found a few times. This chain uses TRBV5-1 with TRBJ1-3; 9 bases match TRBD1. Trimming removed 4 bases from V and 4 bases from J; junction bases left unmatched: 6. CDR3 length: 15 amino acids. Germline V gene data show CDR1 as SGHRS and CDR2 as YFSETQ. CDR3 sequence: CASSPRTGEGNTIYF. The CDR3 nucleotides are TGCGCCAGCAGCCCCCGGACAGGGGAGGGAAACACCATATATTTT.

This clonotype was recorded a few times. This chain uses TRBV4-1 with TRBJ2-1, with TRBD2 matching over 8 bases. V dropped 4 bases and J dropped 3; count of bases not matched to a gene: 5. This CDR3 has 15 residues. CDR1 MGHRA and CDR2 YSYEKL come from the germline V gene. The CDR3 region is CASSPAGAGYNEQFF. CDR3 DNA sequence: TGCGCCAGCAGCCCAGCGGGAGCAGGCTACAATGAGCAGTTCTTC.

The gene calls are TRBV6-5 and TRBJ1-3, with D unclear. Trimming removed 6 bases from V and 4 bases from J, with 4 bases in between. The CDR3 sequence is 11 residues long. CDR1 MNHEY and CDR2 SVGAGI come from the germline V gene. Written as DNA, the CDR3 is TGTGCCAGCAGAGACGGAAACACCATATATTTT. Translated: CASRDGNTIYF.

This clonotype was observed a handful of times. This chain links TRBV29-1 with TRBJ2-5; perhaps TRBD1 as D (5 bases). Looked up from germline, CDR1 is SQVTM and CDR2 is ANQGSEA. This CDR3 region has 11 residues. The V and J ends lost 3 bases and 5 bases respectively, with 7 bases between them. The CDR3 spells CSVDKGETQYF. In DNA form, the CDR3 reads TGCAGCGTTGACAAGGGGGAGACCCAGTACTTC.

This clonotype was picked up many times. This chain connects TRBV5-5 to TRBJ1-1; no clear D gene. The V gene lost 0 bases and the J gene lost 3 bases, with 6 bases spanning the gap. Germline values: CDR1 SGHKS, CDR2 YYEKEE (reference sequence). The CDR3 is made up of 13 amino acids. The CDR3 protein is CASSLVAYTEAFF. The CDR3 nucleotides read TGTGCCAGCAGCTTGGTGGCTTACACTGAAGCTTTCTTT.

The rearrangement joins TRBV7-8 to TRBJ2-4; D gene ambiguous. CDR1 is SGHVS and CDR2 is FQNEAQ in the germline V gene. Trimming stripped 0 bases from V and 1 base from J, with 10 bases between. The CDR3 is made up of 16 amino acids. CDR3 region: CASSLAEDAAKNIQYF. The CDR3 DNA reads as TGTGCCAGCAGCTTAGCAGAGGACGCCGCCAAAAACATTCAGTACTTC.

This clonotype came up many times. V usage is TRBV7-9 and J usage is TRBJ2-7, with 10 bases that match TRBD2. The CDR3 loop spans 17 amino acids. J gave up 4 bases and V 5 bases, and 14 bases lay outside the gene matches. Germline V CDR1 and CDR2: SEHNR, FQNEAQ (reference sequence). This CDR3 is CASSQGGLAGELYEQYF. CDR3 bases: TGTGCCAGCAGCCAAGGGGGCCTAGCGGGAGAGTTATACGAGCAGTACTTC.

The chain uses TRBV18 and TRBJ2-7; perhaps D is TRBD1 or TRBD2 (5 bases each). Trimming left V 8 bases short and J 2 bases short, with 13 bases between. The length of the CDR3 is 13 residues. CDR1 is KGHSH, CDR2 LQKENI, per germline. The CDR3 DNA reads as TGTGCCAGCCGCTTTGGGGGAACCTACGAGCAGTACTTC. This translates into CASRFGGTYEQYF.

CDR3 bases: TGTGCCAGCAGCTCCCTCGCACCAACCTACGAGCAGTACTTC. Translating gives CASSSLAPTYEQYF. V usage is TRBV7-8 and J usage is TRBJ2-7; D gene uncertain. The CDR3 is made up of 14 amino acids. Trimming took off 4 bases at V and 2 bases at J, with 12 bases between the two ends. Germline V lookup: CDR1 SGHVS, CDR2 FQNEAQ.

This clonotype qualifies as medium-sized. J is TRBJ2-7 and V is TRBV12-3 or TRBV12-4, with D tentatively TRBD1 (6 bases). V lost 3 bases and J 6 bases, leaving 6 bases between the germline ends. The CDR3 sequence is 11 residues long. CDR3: CASSFRGEQYF. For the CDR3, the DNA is TGTGCCAGCAGTTTCAGGGGCGAGCAGTACTTC.

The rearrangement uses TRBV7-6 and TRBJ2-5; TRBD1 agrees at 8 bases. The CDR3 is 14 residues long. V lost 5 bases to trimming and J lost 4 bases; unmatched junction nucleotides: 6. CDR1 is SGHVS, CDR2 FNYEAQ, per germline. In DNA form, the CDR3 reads TGTGCCAGCAGCGTATCCGGGACAGGAGAGACCCAGTACTTC. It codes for CASSVSGTGETQYF.

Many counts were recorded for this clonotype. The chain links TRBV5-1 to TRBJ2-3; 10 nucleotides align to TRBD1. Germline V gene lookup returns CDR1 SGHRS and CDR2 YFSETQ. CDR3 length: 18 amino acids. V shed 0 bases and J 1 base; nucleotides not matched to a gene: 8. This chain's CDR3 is CASSLVPSGTGGTDTQYF. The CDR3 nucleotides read TGCGCCAGCAGCTTGGTTCCCTCTGGGACAGGGGGCACAGATACGCAGTATTTT.

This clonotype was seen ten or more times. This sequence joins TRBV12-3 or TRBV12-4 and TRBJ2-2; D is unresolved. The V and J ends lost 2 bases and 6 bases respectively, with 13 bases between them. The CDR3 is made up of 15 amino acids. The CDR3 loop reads CASSLRAVVSGELFF. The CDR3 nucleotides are TGTGCCAGCAGTTTAAGAGCCGTAGTCTCCGGGGAGCTGTTTTTT.

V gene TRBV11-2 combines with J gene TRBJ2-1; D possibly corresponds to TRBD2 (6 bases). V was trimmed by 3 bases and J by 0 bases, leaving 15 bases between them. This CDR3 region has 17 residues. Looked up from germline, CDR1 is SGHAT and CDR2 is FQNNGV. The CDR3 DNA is TGTGCCAGCAGCTTTAGAATGGGGGGAGGCTCCTACAATGAGCAGTTCTTC. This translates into CASSFRMGGGSYNEQFF.

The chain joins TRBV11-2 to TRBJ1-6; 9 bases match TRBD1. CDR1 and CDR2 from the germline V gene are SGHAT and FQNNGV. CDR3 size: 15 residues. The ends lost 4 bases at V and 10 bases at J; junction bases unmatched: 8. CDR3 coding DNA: TGTGCCAGCAGCTGGGACAGGGATTCCCGCTCACCCCTCCACTTT. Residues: CASSWDRDSRSPLHF.

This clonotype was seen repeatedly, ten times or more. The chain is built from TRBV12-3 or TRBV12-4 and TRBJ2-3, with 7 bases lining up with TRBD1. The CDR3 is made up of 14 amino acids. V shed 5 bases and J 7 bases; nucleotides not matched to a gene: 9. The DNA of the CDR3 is TGTGCCAGCAGTCCCTCCGGACAGGCACATACGCAGTATTTT. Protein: CASSPSGQAHTQYF.

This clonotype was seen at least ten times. The chain's CDR3 is CASSLAAGRNEQFF. DNA for the CDR3: TGCGCCAGCAGCTTGGCTGCAGGTCGGAATGAGCAGTTCTTC. J is TRBJ2-1 and V is TRBV5-1; D is unresolved. Germline lookup yields CDR1 SGHRS and CDR2 YFSETQ. Trimming removed 0 bases at V and 7 bases at J, with 11 bases between. The CDR3 is made up of 14 amino acids.

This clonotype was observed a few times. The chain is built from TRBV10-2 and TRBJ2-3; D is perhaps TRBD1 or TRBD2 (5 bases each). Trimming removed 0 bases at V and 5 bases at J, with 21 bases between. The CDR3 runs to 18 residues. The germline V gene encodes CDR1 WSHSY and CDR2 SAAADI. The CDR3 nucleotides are TGCGCCAGCAGTGAGTCGAATTCGTGGCAGGGAGTGGGAGATACGCAGTATTTT. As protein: CASSESNSWQGVGDTQYF.

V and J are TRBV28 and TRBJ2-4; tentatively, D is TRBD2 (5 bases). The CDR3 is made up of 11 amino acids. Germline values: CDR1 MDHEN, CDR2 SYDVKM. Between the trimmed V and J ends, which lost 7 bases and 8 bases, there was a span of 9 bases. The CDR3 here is CASNQRDIQYF. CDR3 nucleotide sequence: TGTGCCAGCAACCAGAGGGACATTCAGTACTTC.

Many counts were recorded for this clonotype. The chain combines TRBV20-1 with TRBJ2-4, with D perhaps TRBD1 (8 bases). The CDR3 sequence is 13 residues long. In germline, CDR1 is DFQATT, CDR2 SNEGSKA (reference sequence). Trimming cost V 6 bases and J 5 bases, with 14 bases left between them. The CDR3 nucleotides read TGCAGTGCCGTACAGGGGGGGGAAAACATTCAGTACTTC. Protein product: CSAVQGGENIQYF.

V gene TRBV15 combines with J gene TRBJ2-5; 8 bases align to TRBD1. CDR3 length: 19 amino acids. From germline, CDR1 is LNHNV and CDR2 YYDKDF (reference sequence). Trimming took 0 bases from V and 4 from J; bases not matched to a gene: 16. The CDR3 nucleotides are TGTGCCACCAGCAGAGAATTAGTCGAACGGAACAGGGGGAGAGAGACCCAGTACTTC. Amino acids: CATSRELVERNRGRETQYF.

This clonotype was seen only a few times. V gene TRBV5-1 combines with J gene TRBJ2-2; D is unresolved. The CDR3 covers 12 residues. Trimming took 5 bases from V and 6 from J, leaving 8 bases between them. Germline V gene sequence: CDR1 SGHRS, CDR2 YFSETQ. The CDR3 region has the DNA TGCGCCAGCAGAGTAACGGCCGGGGAGCTGTTTTTT. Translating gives CASRVTAGELFF. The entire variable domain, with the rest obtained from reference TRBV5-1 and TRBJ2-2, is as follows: KAGVTQTPRYLIKTRGQQVTLSCSPISGHRSVSWYQQTPGQGLQFLFEYFSETQRNKGNFPGRFSGRQFSNSRSEMNVSTLELGDSALYLCASRVTAGELFFGEGSRLTVL.

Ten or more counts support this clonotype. The CDR3 region is CASSRVATNEKLFF. The CDR3, as DNA: TGTGCCAGCTCACGTGTTGCAACTAATGAAAAACTGTTTTTT. The V and J genes are TRBV18 and TRBJ1-4; D is unresolved. V gave up 4 bases and J gave up 0 bases, with 6 bases separating them. Germline CDR1 reads KGHSH; CDR2 reads LQKENI. The CDR3 spans 14 residues.

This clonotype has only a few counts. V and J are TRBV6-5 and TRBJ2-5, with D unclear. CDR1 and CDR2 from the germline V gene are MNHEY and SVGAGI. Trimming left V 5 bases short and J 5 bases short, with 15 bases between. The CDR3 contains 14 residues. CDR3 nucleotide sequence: TGTGCCAGCAGTCTACAGACATCTAGGGAGACCCAGTACTTC. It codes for CASSLQTSRETQYF.

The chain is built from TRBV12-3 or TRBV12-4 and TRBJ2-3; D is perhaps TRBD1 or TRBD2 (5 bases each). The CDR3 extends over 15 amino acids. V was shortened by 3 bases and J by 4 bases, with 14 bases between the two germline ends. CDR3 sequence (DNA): TGTGCCAGCAGTTTTGTATGGGGGTCGGCAGATACGCAGTATTTT. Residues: CASSFVWGSADTQYF.

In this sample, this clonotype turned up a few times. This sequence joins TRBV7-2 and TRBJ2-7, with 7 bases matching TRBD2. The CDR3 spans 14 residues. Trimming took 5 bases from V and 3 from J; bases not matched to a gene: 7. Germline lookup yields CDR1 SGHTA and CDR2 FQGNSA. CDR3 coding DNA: TGTGCCAGCAGCCACCCGGGCGGGGGCTACGAGCAGTACTTC. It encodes CASSHPGGGYEQYF.

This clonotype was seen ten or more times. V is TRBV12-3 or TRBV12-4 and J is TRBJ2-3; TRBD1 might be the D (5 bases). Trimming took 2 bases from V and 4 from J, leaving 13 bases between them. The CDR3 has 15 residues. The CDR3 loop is CASSLRSGKSDTQYF. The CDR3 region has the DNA TGTGCCAGCAGTTTAAGGTCAGGGAAGTCAGATACGCAGTATTTT.

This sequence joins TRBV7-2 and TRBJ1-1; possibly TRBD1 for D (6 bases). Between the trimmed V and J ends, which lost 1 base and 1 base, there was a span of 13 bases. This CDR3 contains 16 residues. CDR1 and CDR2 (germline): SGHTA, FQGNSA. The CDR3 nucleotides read TGTGCCAGCAGCTTAGTGGAAAGGGGGAGGAACACTGAAGCTTTCTTT. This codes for CASSLVERGRNTEAFF.